These 14 T cell receptor beta chains came from one sample sequenced in a study of cytomegalovirus exposure and HLA in healthy donors. PCR was performed using 60 Vbeta and 13 Jbeta primers. The protocol was immunoSEQ multiplex PCR, while the TCRdb copy is restricted to in-frame clones and leaves out a portion. The sample has about 190,000 clones; nearly 80% are singletons. Material for sequencing was PBMCs. The source is a woman in her twenties or thirties in good health and CMV-seropositive.

The chain is built from TRBV10-3 and TRBJ2-1; 7 positions agree with TRBD2. Germline CDR1 ENHRY, CDR2 SYGVKD. This CDR3 has 14 residues. V gave up 5 bases and J gave up 6 bases; unmatched junction bases: 7. CDR3 DNA sequence: TGTGCCATCAGTTCGGGGGGTTACGGCAATGAGCAGTTCTTC. Amino acid sequence: CAISSGGYGNEQFF.

This clone occurred once. CDR3 in amino acids: CASSPDQGLANTEAFF. CDR3 DNA sequence: TGTGCCAGTAGTCCAGACCAGGGGCTGGCGAACACTGAAGCTTTCTTT. The genes are TRBV19 and TRBJ1-1; maybe TRBD1 (6 bases). The ends were cut back, 5 bases at V and 1 base at J, with 17 bases in the middle. The CDR3 is 16 amino acids. In germline, CDR1 is LNHDA, CDR2 SQIVND (reference sequence). Together with reference TRBV19 and TRBJ1-1, the CDR3 gives the full variable domain: DGGITQSPKYLFRKEGQNVTLSCEQNLNHDAMYWYRQDPGQGLRLIYYSQIVNDFQKGDIAEGYSVSREKKESFPLTVTSAQKNPTAFYLCASSPDQGLANTEAFFGQGTRLTVV.

This chain connects TRBV10-2 to TRBJ2-7, with 7 bases matching TRBD2. The germline gives CDR1 WSHSY, CDR2 SAAADI. Unmatched junction bases numbered 18, after V lost 8 bases and J lost 2 bases. The CDR3 has 17 residues. CDR3 loop: CASGGEGRSGRPYEQYF. CDR3 nucleotides: TGCGCCAGCGGTGGCGAAGGGCGATCCGGGAGGCCCTACGAGCAGTACTTC.

V gene TRBV4-1 combines with J gene TRBJ2-7; D perhaps matches TRBD2 (5 bases). The V end was cut by 1 base, the J end by 3 bases, with 13 bases between. Looked up from germline, CDR1 is MGHRA and CDR2 is YSYEKL. This CDR3 has 15 residues. As DNA, the CDR3 is TGCGCCAGCAGCCAAGGATGGACTTCCGTCTACGAGCAGTACTTC. Its protein product is CASSQGWTSVYEQYF.

The table lists this clone with a few counts. J is TRBJ2-1 and V is TRBV4-1, with TRBD2 matching over 12 bases. The CDR3 runs 17 residues. Germline assignment: CDR1 MGHRA and CDR2 YSYEKL. Germline trimming cut 4 bases from V and 3 bases from J; bases unmatched to any gene: 7. The CDR3 DNA is TGCGCCAGCAGCCCCCAAACTAGCGGGGGGCTCTACAATGAGCAGTTCTTC. Amino acids: CASSPQTSGGLYNEQFF.

This rearrangement joins TRBV6-1 to TRBJ2-7; no clear D gene. CDR1 is MNHNS, CDR2 SASEGT, per germline. Trimming removed 2 bases at V and 1 base at J, with 9 bases between. This CDR3 is built from 14 residues. In nucleotides, the CDR3 is TGTGCCAGCAGTGAAACAGCTCCTTCCTACGAGCAGTACTTC. Translating gives CASSETAPSYEQYF.

This chain uses TRBV7-8 with TRBJ1-4; a possible D gene is TRBD1 (6 bases). CDR1 and CDR2 from the germline V gene are SGHVS and FQNEAQ. There are 18 residues in the CDR3. V was shortened by 5 bases and J by 7 bases, with 26 bases between the two germline ends. CDR3 sequence reads: CASSPISPFGTLSEKLFF. The CDR3 DNA reads TGTGCCAGCAGCCCTATATCCCCCTTTGGGACACTGTCTGAAAAACTGTTTTTT.

This clone was seen only a few times. The V and J genes are TRBV19 and TRBJ2-2; 8 bases fit TRBD1. V lost 6 bases to trimming and J lost 1 base; unmatched junction nucleotides: 4. Germline assignment: CDR1 LNHDA and CDR2 SQIVND (reference sequence). The CDR3 length is 15 residues. CDR3 residues: CASRAGQVNTGELFF. CDR3 coding DNA: TGTGCCAGTAGGGCGGGACAGGTGAACACCGGGGAGCTGTTTTTT.

This chain joins TRBV7-2 and TRBJ2-1; 9 nucleotides match TRBD2. The CDR3 is 12 residues long. Germline V gives CDR1 SGHTA, CDR2 FQGNSA. J lost 11 bases, V lost 4 bases, and 3 bases had no gene match. The CDR3 DNA sequence: TGTGCCAGCAGCTCTAGCGGGGTTAAGCAGTTCTTC. It is translated as CASSSSGVKQFF.

The chain couples TRBV6-1 to TRBJ2-7; D unclear. The CDR3 has 11 amino acids. Looked up from germline, CDR1 is MNHNS and CDR2 is SASEGT. The V gene lost 2 bases and the J gene lost 5 bases, with 4 bases spanning the gap. Here the CDR3 DNA reads TGTGCCAGCAGTGAATTTAACGAGCAGTACTTC. It yields the protein CASSEFNEQYF.

This chain uses TRBV27 with TRBJ1-1, with 7 nucleotides matching TRBD1. Trimming took 4 bases from V and 6 from J; bases not matched to a gene: 8. The CDR3 totals 14 residues. CDR1 and CDR2 from the germline V gene are MNHEY and SMNVEV (reference sequence). The CDR3 here is CASSSHRGRAEAFF. In DNA, the CDR3 is TGTGCCAGCAGTTCCCACAGGGGTCGGGCTGAAGCTTTCTTT.

This chain connects TRBV25-1 to TRBJ1-2; TRBD1 agrees at 7 bases. CDR3 size: 16 residues. Trimming removed 3 bases from V and 4 bases from J; junction bases left unmatched: 11. Germline V lookup: CDR1 MGHDK, CDR2 SYGVNS. The CDR3 DNA follows: TGTGCCAGCAGTGAGACAGGGTGGGGTTGGGCCTATGGCTACACCTTC. Translation: CASSETGWGWAYGYTF.

The chain recombines TRBV6-5 with TRBJ2-1; unclear D gene. CDR1 MNHEY and CDR2 SVGAGI come from the germline V gene. The CDR3 totals 13 residues. The V end lost 7 bases, the J end lost 0 bases, and 7 bases lay between the germline ends. In DNA form, the CDR3 reads TGTGCCAGCAATCCGGGCTCCTACAATGAGCAGTTCTTC. Amino acid sequence: CASNPGSYNEQFF.

This clone has a single count. The V and J genes are TRBV2 and TRBJ2-5, with 10 bases that match TRBD2. Per germline, CDR1 SNHLY and CDR2 FYNNEI. The CDR3 has 17 residues. The junction had 8 bases not matched to a gene; V was cut back by 1 base and J by 3 bases. In DNA, the CDR3 is TGTGCCAGCAGTGAAGTCGTAGGACTAGCGGCAAAAGAGACCCAGTACTTC. Translation gives CASSEVVGLAAKETQYF.